This T cell receptor (beta chain) comes out of a study of shared clonotypes between healthy human individuals (TCRdb year 2020). Describing the broader study: The cohort comprised a couple of women and a few men aged 18 to 49 years. For each donor, CD4 naive and CD4 memory were each run on three plates, CD8 naive on two plates, and CD8 memory on one plate. To estimate repertoire size and how much clonotype sharing occurs between individuals, the study deeply sequenced the blood TCR repertoires of 4 to 6 healthy adults. To increase sequencing depth and limit assay-specific biases, TCR repertoire library preparation and sequencing were carried out by different laboratories using diverse techniques. Leukapheresis yielded between about 0.85 and 9 billion PBMCs per donor. Overall study outcomes, separate from this receptor: Incomplete sequencing was indicated by rarefaction of sorted-subset datasets, despite the large sequencing depth. Higher generation probabilities were observed for clonotypes shared by all four sorted-subset donors than for non-shared clonotypes. Sampling was restricted to blood, and TCR repertoires in tissue are likely to differ from TCR repertoires in blood. Sharing across several donors was observed for approximately 5% of naive CD4, over 3% of naive CD8, roughly 2.3% of memory CD4, and roughly 0.4% of memory CD8 clonotypes. Because the study included a small number of donors, the genetic and exposure-history diversity represented was limited. Naive subsets generally had larger estimated clonotype richness than memory subsets did. Pairwise subsampling indicated that sequencing depth was expected to affect the degree of clonotype sharing among donors.

Worth noting for this clone: Its antigen target is currently unknown. One base away there is no much larger clone; base qualities are not given.

The V end loses 3 bases and the J end loses 4 bases, and a stretch of 9 bases separates them. From the cysteine up to the phenylalanine, the CDR3 has a length of 14 residues. Only CDR3 DNA is held: 42 bases, read in frame from base 1. CDR1 and CDR2 were assigned from the germline V gene (reference sequence) as LNHDA and SQIVND. TCR CDR3 regions were amplified from genomic DNA by multiplex PCR using the deep immunoSEQ assay. Extracted genomic DNA from each cell subset was distributed evenly across all wells of several immunoSEQ 96-well plates, and each plate was treated as a replicate. For sorted subsets, 200 to 250 ng of genomic DNA, equivalent to 25,000 to 30,000 T cell genomes, went into each replicate PCR. Purified libraries were quantified with a Qubit 3.0 fluorometer, sized on a Bioanalyzer 2100, and re-quantified with the KAPA Library Quantification kit. Every immunoSEQ 96-well plate was sequenced on a separate single-read 150-cycle Illumina NextSeq 550 flow cell. The study's processing was this. Because only junctional sequences without quality scores were contained in the immunoSEQ output, filtering matching that applied to full-length reads could not be performed. Sequences were annotated with PyIR, a Python wrapper for IgBLAST v1.9, and V/J genes and CDR3 were assigned using IMGT germline references. Reads with weak V/J assignments (E-value above 1e-6), missing CDR3, stop codons, out-of-frame junctions, or ambiguous translated residues were removed. A V3J clonotype was defined by an identical inferred V gene, J gene, and CDR3 amino acid sequence. To compute the percentage overlap between repertoires, the number of shared unique clonotypes was divided by the size of the smaller repertoire. Richness of each repertoire was evaluated using RTK rarefaction, the Chao1 estimator, and Recon v2.1 estimates of unobserved clonotypes. Generation probabilities were computed with OLGA for all TCRbeta clonotypes obtained by the gDNA method from several donors. Here the immuneACCESS table is served through TCRdb, limited to in-frame sequences with V and J called. Missing clones are a known gap in these copies; in checked studies unresolved V genes cover under half, and the rest lacks a known reason. V and J calls and clone size are given by that table; D and trimming were obtained from the DNA. The sample table records some 200,000 clones; around 63% of these occur just once. In total, the top ten clones hold 10% of the sample.

Healthy HIV-negative adults with no recently reported acute infections or vaccinations were included as donors. Only Caucasian adults living in Nashville, Tennessee, USA were represented among the donors. CD4+ T cells were enriched by magnetic negative selection, after which naive cells were positively selected on CD45RA and the negative fraction was taken as the memory subset. Blood was collected by leukapheresis, and PBMCs were isolated by Ficoll-Histopaque density gradient centrifugation and then cryopreserved in liquid nitrogen vapor phase. Purity and quantity of every magnetically sorted T cell population were checked by analytical flow cytometry. From each sorted fraction, genomic DNA was isolated and quantified by UV absorbance on a Nanodrop 2000c.

The sequence was obtained from a man under 40 in good health. The chain couples TRBV19 to TRBJ2-2, with the D gene call left open. The sequenced sample was memory CD4+ T cells sorted from blood. The cell subset or site label of this sample denotes: CD45RA-negative fraction. Read as DNA, the sequence is TGTGCCAGTAGTATTTTTGTAGGCACCGGGGAGCTGTTTTTT. This translates into CASSIFVGTGELFF.